Included here is one T cell receptor (beta chain) sequence, with context. This entry is derived from a study of T cell changes during pregnancy in multiple sclerosis. The CDR3 runs 14 residues. After removal of 5 bases from V and 1 base from J, the junction contained 3 bases not matched to a gene. Germline V lookup: CDR1 MNHEY, CDR2 SMNVEV (reference sequence). This table comes from immunoSEQ multiplex PCR, and its TCRdb copy is limited to in-frame clones, with some not included. There are 75,000 to 100,000 clones in the sample; roughly 94% occur only once, and approximately 2% lies in the top ten. This chain uses TRBV27 with TRBJ2-7; 9 bases fit TRBD2. The origin of this receptor is a female donor in good health, enrolled as a control in a pregnancy study. Material: peripheral blood, obtained after pregnancy. CDR3 sequence reads: CASSDSGSSYEQYF. CDR3 in DNA: TGTGCCAGCAGTGATAGCGGGAGTTCCTACGAGCAGTACTTC.